This entry lists 13 T cell receptor beta chains sequenced from one sample in a study of monozygotic twins with inflammatory bowel disease. TCRdb re-analyzed the 5' RACE reads; it lists each CDR3 protein once, without DNA. The data include 110,000 or so distinct CDR3 sequences; the top ten clones carry 9.5% to 15%. The source material was blood. All receptors derive from a human donor with ulcerative colitis or Crohn's disease, or a healthy co-twin of an affected twin (not recorded which).

The chain joins TRBV3-1 to TRBJ2-7; with no DNA, the TCRdb D assignment of TRBD1 cannot be verified. This CDR3 contains 15 residues. CDR1 and CDR2 (germline): LGHDT, YNNKEL (reference sequence). CDR3: CASSPPRGGLYEQYF.

The V gene is TRBV20-1, the J gene TRBJ2-3; TCRdb lists TRBD1, though no DNA is available to test this call. The germline gives CDR1 DFQATT, CDR2 SNEGSKA (reference sequence). The CDR3 consists of 16 residues. CDR3: CSARVPGRFYTDTQYF.

The genes are TRBV3-1 and TRBJ2-3; TCRdb calls TRBD1, which cannot be checked without DNA. Germline values: CDR1 LGHDT, CDR2 YNNKEL (reference sequence). The CDR3 is 13 residues long. The CDR3 sequence is CASSQAAGDTQYF.

The V gene is TRBV29-1, the J gene TRBJ2-1. Germline loops: CDR1 SQVTM, CDR2 ANQGSEA. The CDR3 spans 11 residues. This chain's CDR3 is CSVGSGDEQFF.

The chain has TRBV3-1 and TRBJ2-1; TCRdb's D gene call, TRBD1, goes unchecked for lack of DNA. CDR3 length: 14 residues. CDR1 and CDR2 (germline): LGHDT, YNNKEL (reference sequence). The CDR3 protein is CASSQDSRGGEQFF.

The chain carries TRBV11-2 and TRBJ2-7; the TRBD1 assignment by TCRdb is unverifiable without DNA. CDR3 length equals 14 residues. CDR1 is SGHAT, CDR2 FQNNGV, per germline. The CDR3 reads CASRQQGSPYEQYF.

The chain is built from TRBV5-5 and TRBJ2-5. CDR3 size: 14 residues. Germline V gives CDR1 SGHKS, CDR2 YYEKEE (reference sequence). The CDR3 reads CASSLARAHETQYF.

The V and J genes are TRBV6-2 or TRBV6-3 and TRBJ2-7; no DNA is available, so the TRBD1 call from TCRdb remains unchecked. From germline, CDR1 is MNHEY and CDR2 SVGEGT. There are 18 residues in the CDR3. CDR3: CASSLIVPEGLLDYEQYF.

The rearrangement joins TRBV12-3 or TRBV12-4 to TRBJ1-2. CDR3 length: 15 residues. This CDR3 reads CASSLTADPNYGYTF.

The V call is TRBV6-1, the J call TRBJ2-7; TCRdb proposes TRBD1, but this gene call is untestable without DNA. Germline CDR1 MNHNS, CDR2 SASEGT. CDR3 length: 15 amino acids. The CDR3 here is CASSTPGTLLYEQYF.

The rearrangement joins TRBV5-6 to TRBJ1-5; TCRdb picks TRBD1, but there is no DNA to check that call. This CDR3 contains 15 residues. Per the germline V gene, CDR1 is SGHDT and CDR2 is YYEEEE. CDR3 residues: CASSQGPDVNQPQHF.

The chain has TRBV12-3 or TRBV12-4 and TRBJ2-3; the TRBD2 assignment by TCRdb is unverifiable without DNA. The CDR3 extends over 17 amino acids. CDR3 region: CASSLTQEGRYTDTQYF.

The genes are TRBV7-2 and TRBJ1-1. Germline V gene lookup returns CDR1 SGHTA and CDR2 FQGNSA. CDR3 size: 13 residues. This chain's CDR3 is CASRLFGNTEAFF.